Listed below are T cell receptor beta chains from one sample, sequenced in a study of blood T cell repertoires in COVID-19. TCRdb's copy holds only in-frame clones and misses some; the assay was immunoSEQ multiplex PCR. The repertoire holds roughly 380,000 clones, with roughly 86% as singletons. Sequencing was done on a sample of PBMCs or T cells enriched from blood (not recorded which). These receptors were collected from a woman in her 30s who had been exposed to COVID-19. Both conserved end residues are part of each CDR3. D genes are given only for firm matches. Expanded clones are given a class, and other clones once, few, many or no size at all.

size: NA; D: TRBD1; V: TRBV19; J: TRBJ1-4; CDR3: CASSIGTGGEKLFF; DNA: TGTGCCAGTAGTATCGGGACAGGGGGTGAAAAACTGTTTTTT
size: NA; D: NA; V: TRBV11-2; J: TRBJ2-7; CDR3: CASSLVGVAGGYGEQYF; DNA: TGTGCCAGCAGCTTAGTCGGCGTGGCAGGAGGTTATGGGGAGCAGTACTTC
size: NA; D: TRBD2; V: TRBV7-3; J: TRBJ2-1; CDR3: CASSPTSGRGAEQFF; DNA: TGTGCCAGCAGCCCGACTAGCGGCCGAGGGGCCGAGCAGTTCTTC
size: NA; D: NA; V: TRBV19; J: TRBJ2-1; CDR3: CASSTAAYNEQFF; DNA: TGTGCCAGTAGTACAGCGGCCTACAATGAGCAGTTCTTC
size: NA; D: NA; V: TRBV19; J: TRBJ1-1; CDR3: CASSIIEEGSSEAFF; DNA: TGTGCCAGTAGTATAATCGAGGAAGGTAGCTCTGAAGCTTTCTTT
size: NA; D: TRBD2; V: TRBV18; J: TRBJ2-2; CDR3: CASSPIREGHTGELFF; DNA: TGTGCCAGCTCACCGATCCGGGAGGGCCACACCGGGGAGCTGTTTTTT
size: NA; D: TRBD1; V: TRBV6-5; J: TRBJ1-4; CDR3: CASSHGQGVHEKLFF; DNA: TGTGCCAGCAGTCACGGACAGGGGGTTCATGAAAAACTGTTTTTT
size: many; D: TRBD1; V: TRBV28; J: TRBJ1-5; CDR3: CASRRTGNGVGGFNQPQHF; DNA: TGTGCCAGCAGGCGGACAGGGAACGGAGTAGGGGGGTTCAATCAGCCCCAGCATTTT
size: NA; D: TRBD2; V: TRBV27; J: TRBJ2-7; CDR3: CASSKTSGNYEQYF; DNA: TGTGCCAGCAGTAAGACTAGCGGTAACTACGAGCAGTACTTC
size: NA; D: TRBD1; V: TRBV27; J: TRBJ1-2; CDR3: CASRLDRDYGYTF; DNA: TGTGCCAGCAGGTTAGACAGGGACTATGGCTACACCTTC
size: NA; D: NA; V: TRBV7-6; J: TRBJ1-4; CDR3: CASSLNPNINEKLFF; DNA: TGTGCCAGCAGCTTAAACCCCAACATAAATGAAAAACTGTTTTTT
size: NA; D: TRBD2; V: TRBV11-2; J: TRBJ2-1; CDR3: CASSPQPSGTYNEQFF; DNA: TGTGCCAGCAGCCCCCAACCGAGCGGGACCTACAATGAGCAGTTCTTC